This TCR beta chain derives from a study of memory CD8 T cells in hepatitis C reinfection. As for the study in general: Chronic HCV followed reinfection in a couple of donors who cleared primary infection. Peak reinfection samples were taken 3 to 8 weeks after detection.

The germline CDR1 and CDR2 sequences are SGHAT and FQDESV (reference sequence). J was trimmed by 3 bases and V by 4 bases; bases with no gene match: 1. This CDR3 region has 13 residues. TCRdb's copy holds only in-frame clones and misses some; the assay was immunoSEQ multiplex PCR. This table has around 47,000 clones, more than 75% appearing once. The time point was: peak reinfection, 3 to 8 weeks after reinfection detection. The sorted cells went straight to TCR sequencing with no prior in vitro expansion. This sequence joins TRBV11-1 and TRBJ2-7; TRBD1 agrees at 9 bases. The material sequenced was naive CD8+ T cells sorted from blood. The receptor was isolated from a man in his late teens or twenties with hepatitis C virus infection. CDR3 amino acids: CASSSDRGYEQYF. DNA for the CDR3: TGTGCCAGCAGCTCGGACAGGGGCTACGAGCAGTACTTC.